Sequencing of this T cell receptor (beta chain) was carried out in a study of spatial heterogeneity in lung cancer. About the research overall: The count of detected beta-chain sequences consistently exceeded that of alpha-chain sequences. More than ten raw reads, on average, carried each unique TCR and UMI combination.

The time point here: sample taken at primary tumor resection. Whole RNA, isolated from tumor, nontumor lung or frozen PBMC, was sequenced without prior sorting. Study outcomes and limitations: Ubiquitous expanded tumor TCRs surfaced in blood more at resection than they did at follow-up.

TCRdb fed the 5' RACE reads into MiXCR, producing one record per CDR3 protein. The sample holds tens of thousands of distinct CDR3 sequences, approximately 20% seen once. This clonotype was observed at least ten times. The target antigen is unknown. CDR1 and CDR2 (germline): GTSNPN, SVGIG (reference sequence). V gave up 4 bases and J gave up 1 base, with 14 bases separating them. The CDR3 runs 14 residues. The TCR was taken from a male donor with early-stage non-small cell lung cancer. Sequenced here: PBMCs, sampled at surgery. The rearrangement joins TRBV30 to TRBJ2-7; possible D gene TRBD1, 5 bases. As DNA, the CDR3 is TGTGCCTGGAAAAACCAGGACACGTCCTACGAGCAGTACTTC. This gives the protein CAWKNQDTSYEQYF. Filled out from reference TRBV30 and TRBJ2-7, the complete variable domain reads SQTIHQWPATLVQPVGSPLSLECTVEGTSNPNLYWYRQAAGRGLQLLFYSVGIGQISSEVPQNLSASRPQDRQFILSSKKLLLSDSGFYLCAWKNQDTSYEQYFGPGTRLTVT.